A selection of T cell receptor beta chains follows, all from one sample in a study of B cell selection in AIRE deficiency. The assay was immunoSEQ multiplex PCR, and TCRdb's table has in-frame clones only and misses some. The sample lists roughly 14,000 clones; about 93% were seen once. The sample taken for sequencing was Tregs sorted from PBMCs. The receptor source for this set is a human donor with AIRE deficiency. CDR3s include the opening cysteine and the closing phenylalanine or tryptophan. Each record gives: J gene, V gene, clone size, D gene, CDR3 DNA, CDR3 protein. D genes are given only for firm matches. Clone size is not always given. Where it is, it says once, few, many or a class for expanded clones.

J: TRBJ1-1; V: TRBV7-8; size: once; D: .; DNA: TGTGCCAGCAGCTTAACGCGACTGTTGAACACTGAAGCTTTCTTT; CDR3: CASSLTRLLNTEAFF
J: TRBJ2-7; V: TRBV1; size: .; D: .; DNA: TGCACCAGCAGCCAAGAGGGTACCTCCGGCGAGCAGTACTTC; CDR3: CTSSQEGTSGEQYF
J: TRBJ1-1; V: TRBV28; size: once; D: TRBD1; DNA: TGTGCCAGCAGTTTATCCCCGGGACAGGGGGGGGACACTGAAGCTTTCTTT; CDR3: CASSLSPGQGGDTEAFF
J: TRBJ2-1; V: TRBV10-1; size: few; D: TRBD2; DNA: TGCGCCAGGATTGGGGAGCGGGAGGGTAAAAGGGTCTACAATGAGCAGTTCTTC; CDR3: CARIGEREGKRVYNEQFF
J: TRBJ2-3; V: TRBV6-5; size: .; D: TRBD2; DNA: TGTGCCAGCAGTTTCGGACTAGCGGGAGTGACAGATACGCAGTATTTT; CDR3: CASSFGLAGVTDTQYF
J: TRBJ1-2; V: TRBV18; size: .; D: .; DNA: TGTGCCAGCTCGGAAGGGCAGGGAGGCTCTGGCTACACCTTC; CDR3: CASSEGQGGSGYTF
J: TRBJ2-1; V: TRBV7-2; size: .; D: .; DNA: TGTGCCAGCAGCCGCCTCCATGAGCAGTTCTTC; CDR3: CASSRLHEQFF
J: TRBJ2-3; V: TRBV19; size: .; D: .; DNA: TGTGCCAGTAGTACAGGGGCAGATACGCAGTATTTT; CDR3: CASSTGADTQYF
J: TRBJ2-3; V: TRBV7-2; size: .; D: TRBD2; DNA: TGTGCCAGCAGCTCACCGACTAGCGGGAGAACCCTAGATACGCAGTATTTT; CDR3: CASSSPTSGRTLDTQYF
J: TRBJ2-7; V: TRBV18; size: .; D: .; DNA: TGTGCCAGCTCACCCCGGACTGGGCCCTTTTACGAGCAGTACTTC; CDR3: CASSPRTGPFYEQYF
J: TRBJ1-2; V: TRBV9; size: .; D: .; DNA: TGTGCCAGCAGCGTACTAAGCGCCGGTACTAACTATGGCTACACCTTC; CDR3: CASSVLSAGTNYGYTF
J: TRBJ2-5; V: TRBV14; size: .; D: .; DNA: TGTGCCAGCAGCCAAGGATGGGAGACCCAGTACTTC; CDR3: CASSQGWETQYF
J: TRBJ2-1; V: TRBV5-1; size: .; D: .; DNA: TGCGCCAGCAGCAGCCTAGCCTATGAGCAGTTCTTC; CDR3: CASSSLAYEQFF
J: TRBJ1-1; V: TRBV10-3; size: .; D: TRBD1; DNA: TGTGCCATCGGATCCGGGACAGGGAATGTACTGGGTGAAGCTTTCTTT; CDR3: CAIGSGTGNVLGEAFF
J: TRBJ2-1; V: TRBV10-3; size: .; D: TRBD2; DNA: TGTGCCACCAGCGGGAGACCCTACAATGAGCAGTTCTTC; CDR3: CATSGRPYNEQFF
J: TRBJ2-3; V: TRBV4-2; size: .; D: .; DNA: TGTGCCAGCAGCCTAGACGACAGCAGCACAGATACGCAGTATTTT; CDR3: CASSLDDSSTDTQYF
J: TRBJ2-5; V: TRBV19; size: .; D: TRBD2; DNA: TGTGCCAGTAGTTACGTAGCGGGCCTCCAAGAGACCCAGTACTTC; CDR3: CASSYVAGLQETQYF
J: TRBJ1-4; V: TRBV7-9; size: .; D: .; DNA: TGTGCCAGCACCCTTCGGGAAAAACTGTTTTTT; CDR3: CASTLREKLFF
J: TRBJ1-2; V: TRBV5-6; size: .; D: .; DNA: TGTGCCAGCACCCTAAGGGGGGCGCGTGGCTACACCTTC; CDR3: CASTLRGARGYTF
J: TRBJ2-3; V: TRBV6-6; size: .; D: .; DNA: TGTGCCAGCAGTTTCAGCGGGCGCACAGATACGCAGTATTTT; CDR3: CASSFSGRTDTQYF
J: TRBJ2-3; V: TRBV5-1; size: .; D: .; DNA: TGCGCCAGCAGCTCCCTCACAGATACGCAGTATTTT; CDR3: CASSSLTDTQYF
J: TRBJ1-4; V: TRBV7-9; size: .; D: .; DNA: TGTGCCAGCAGCTTAGAGGAGGTTGCAACTAATGAAAAACTGTTTTTT; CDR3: CASSLEEVATNEKLFF
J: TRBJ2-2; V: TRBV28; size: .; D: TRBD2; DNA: TGTGCCAGCTTTAGCGGGAGTAGGGTCGGGGAGCTGTTTTTT; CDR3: CASFSGSRVGELFF
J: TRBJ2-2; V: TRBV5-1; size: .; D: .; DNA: TGCGCCAGCAGCTTGTGGGCAGGGGGGTTTCGGAACACCGGGGAGCTGTTTTTT; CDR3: CASSLWAGGFRNTGELFF
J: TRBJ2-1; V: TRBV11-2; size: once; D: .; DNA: TGTGCCAGCAGCCCAACTAGGGGTGAGCAGTTCTTC; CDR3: CASSPTRGEQFF
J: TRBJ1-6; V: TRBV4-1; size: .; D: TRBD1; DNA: TGCGCCAGCAGCCAAGATCATATCAGGGGGAGCTCCTATAATTCACCCCTCCACTTT; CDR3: CASSQDHIRGSSYNSPLHF
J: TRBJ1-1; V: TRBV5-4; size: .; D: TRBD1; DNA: TGTGCCAGCAGCCCAAACAGGGGGGGGAACACTGAAGCTTTCTTT; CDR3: CASSPNRGGNTEAFF
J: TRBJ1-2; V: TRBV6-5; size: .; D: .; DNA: TGTGCCAGCAGTTACTCGGGGACTGGCTACACCTTC; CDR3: CASSYSGTGYTF
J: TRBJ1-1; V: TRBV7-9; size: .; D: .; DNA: TGTGCCAGCAGCAGCGACCGGGTCTATGTCACTGAAGCTTTCTTT; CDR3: CASSSDRVYVTEAFF
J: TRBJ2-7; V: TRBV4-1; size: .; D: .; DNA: TGCGCCAGCAGCCAACTCTTGCGGGCGGGGACCCCCGACGAGCAGTACTTC; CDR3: CASSQLLRAGTPDEQYF
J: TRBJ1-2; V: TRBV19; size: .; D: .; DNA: TGTGCCAGTAGTAAGAAGAGGGGTGTGAACTATGGCTACACCTTC; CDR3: CASSKKRGVNYGYTF
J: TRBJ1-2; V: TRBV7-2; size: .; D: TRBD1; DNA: TGTGCCAGCAGCCTACGGACAGGGGGCGTCTATGGCTACACCTTC; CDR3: CASSLRTGGVYGYTF
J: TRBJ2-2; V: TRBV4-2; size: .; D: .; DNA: TGTGCCAGCAGCCACCCTGGGCTAGCCGGGGAGCTGTTTTTT; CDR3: CASSHPGLAGELFF
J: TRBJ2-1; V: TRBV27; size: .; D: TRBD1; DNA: TGTGCCAGCAGTATTCGACAGGGGAACTCCTACAATGAGCAGTTCTTC; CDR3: CASSIRQGNSYNEQFF
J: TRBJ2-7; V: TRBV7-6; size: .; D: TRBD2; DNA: TGTGCCAGCAGCCAACTATTAGCGGGAGTGGGTTACGAGCAGTACTTC; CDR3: CASSQLLAGVGYEQYF
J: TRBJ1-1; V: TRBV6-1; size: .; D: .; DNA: TGTGCCAGCAGTCAAGCTGACAGCCGGGCTTTCTTT; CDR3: CASSQADSRAFF
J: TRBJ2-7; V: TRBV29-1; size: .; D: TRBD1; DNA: TGCAGCGTTAGACAGGGATCGGCTAACGAGCAGTACTTC; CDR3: CSVRQGSANEQYF
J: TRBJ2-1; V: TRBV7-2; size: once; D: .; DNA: TGTGCCAGCAGCCCACGAGCCCGGGGGTGGGGTGGGAATGAGCAGTTCTTC; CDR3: CASSPRARGWGGNEQFF
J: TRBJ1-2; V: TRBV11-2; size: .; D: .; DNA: TGTGCCAGCAGCATGGCCGGGGCGCTGGGCTATGGCTACACCTTC; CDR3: CASSMAGALGYGYTF
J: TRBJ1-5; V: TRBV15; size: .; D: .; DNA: TGTGCCACCAGCAGAGATCTGACCATAACAGGGAATCAGCCCCAGCATTTT; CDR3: CATSRDLTITGNQPQHF
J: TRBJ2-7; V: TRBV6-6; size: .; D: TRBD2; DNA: TGTGCCAGCAGCCCAACTAGCGGGAGGTACGAGCAGTACTTC; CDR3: CASSPTSGRYEQYF
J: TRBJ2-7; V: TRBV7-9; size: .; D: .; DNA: TGTGCCAGCAGCTTAGGGGATCTGGGTTACGAGCAGTACTTC; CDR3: CASSLGDLGYEQYF
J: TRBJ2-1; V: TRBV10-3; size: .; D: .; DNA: TGTGCCATCAGTGAGTCATGGACAAACAATGAGCAGTTCTTC; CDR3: CAISESWTNNEQFF
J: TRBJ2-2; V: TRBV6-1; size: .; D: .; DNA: TGTGCCAGCAGGGTCCCCGGGGAGCTGTTTTTT; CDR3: CASRVPGELFF
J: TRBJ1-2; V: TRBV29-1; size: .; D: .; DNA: TGCAGCGTTGAAGACCAGACGACAGGCTACTATGGCTACACCTTC; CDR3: CSVEDQTTGYYGYTF
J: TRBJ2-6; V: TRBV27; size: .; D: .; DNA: TGTGCCAGCAGTTTAAGGTCAGGACTCTCTGGGGCCAACGTCCTGACTTTC; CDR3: CASSLRSGLSGANVLTF
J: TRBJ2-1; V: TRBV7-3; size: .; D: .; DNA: TGTGCCAGCAGCTTAACTTACCGTTCCTACAATGAGCAGTTCTTC; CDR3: CASSLTYRSYNEQFF
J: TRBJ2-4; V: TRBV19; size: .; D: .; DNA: TGTGCCAGTAGCATTGGACTGGGCAAAAACATTCAGTACTTC; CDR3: CASSIGLGKNIQYF
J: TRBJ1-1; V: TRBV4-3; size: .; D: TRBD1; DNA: TGCGCCAGCAGCCGAGCCGGGACAGGGAACACTGAAGCTTTCTTT; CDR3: CASSRAGTGNTEAFF
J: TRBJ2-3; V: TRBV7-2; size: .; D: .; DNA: TGTGCCAGCAGCTTAGGGGTAGGACAACGTAATACAGATACGCAGTATTTT; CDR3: CASSLGVGQRNTDTQYF
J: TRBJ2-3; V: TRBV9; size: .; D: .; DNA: TGTGCCAGCAGCCCGTTGAGAGATACGCAGTATTTT; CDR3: CASSPLRDTQYF
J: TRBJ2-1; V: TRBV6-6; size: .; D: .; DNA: TGTGCCAGCACCTCGGACAGTTACAATGAGCAGTTCTTC; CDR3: CASTSDSYNEQFF
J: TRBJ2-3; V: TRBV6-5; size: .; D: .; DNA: TGTGCCAGCAGTTACTCCTACAGGGTTAGCACAGATACGCAGTATTTT; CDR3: CASSYSYRVSTDTQYF